This T cell receptor beta chain was sequenced for a study of control samples from healthy donors and cancer patients. The data were produced by immunoSEQ multiplex PCR, yet TCRdb's version contains in-frame clones alone and is incomplete. Counted here are over 120,000 clones, roughly 94% occurring once; the ten biggest clones make up more than 13%. The sequence came from a man aged 55 to 69 with colorectal cancer. The specimen sequenced was PBMCs.

The CDR3 is CASSTGQGPPNTEAFF. The CDR3 DNA sequence: TGTGCCAGCAGCACTGGACAGGGGCCGCCGAACACTGAAGCTTTCTTT. The V gene is TRBV7-9, the J gene TRBJ1-1, with 9 positions matching TRBD1. The CDR3 consists of 16 residues. V was pared by 5 bases and J by 1 base, with 8 bases of the junction left unmatched. Germline-derived CDR1 and CDR2 are SEHNR and FQNEAQ (reference sequence).